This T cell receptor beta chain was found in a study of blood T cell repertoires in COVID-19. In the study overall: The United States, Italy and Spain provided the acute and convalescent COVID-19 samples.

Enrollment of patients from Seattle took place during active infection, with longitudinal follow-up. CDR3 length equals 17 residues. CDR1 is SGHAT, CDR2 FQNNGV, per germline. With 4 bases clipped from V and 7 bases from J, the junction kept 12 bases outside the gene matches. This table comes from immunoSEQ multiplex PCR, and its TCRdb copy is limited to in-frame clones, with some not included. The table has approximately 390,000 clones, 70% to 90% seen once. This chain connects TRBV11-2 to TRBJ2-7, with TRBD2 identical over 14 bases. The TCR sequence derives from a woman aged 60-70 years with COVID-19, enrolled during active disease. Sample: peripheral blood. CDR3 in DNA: TGTGCCAGCAGCTCCCTAGGGGGACTAGCGGGGGCGGGAGAGCAGTACTTC. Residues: CASSSLGGLAGAGEQYF.